The sequence of this TCR beta chain was determined in a study of T cell repertoires in cytomegalovirus infection. Study overall: Both a matching HLA type and CMV infection were indicated by public TCR beta signatures.

The CDR3 has 14 residues. Unmatched junction bases numbered 5, after V lost 3 bases and J lost 0 bases. The germline V gene encodes CDR1 DFQATT and CDR2 SNEGSKA (reference sequence). This clonotype was counted between two and nine times. Its target is not known. Notes on the study in general: CMV-specific HLA-C-restricted TCR beta clonotypes dominated the ex vivo response.

In TCRdb, the reads were re-called with MiXCR into one record per CDR3 protein. The sample has tens of thousands of distinct CDR3 sequences; about 20% are singletons. V usage is TRBV20-1 and J usage is TRBJ2-7, with 7 bases lining up with TRBD1. Sample: PBMCs, sequenced either directly or after in vitro stimulation (not recorded which). This receptor was taken from a human donor in good health (CMV status not recorded). Some clones in this sample may be carry-over from other donors' samples. CDR3 region: CSASRPGGSYEQYF. DNA for the CDR3: TGCAGTGCTAGTAGGCCAGGGGGCTCCTACGAGCAGTACTTC.